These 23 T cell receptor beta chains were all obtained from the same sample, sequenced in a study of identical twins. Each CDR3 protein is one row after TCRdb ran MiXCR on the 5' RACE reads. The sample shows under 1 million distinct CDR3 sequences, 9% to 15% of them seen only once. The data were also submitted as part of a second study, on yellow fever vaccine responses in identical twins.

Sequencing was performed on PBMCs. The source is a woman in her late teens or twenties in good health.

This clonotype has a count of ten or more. CDR3: CASSTPRTGELFF. CDR3 in DNA: TGTGCCAGCAGCACCCCGCGTACCGGGGAGCTGTTTTTT. This chain links TRBV11-2 with TRBJ2-2; D ambiguous. Trimming removed 5 bases at V and 5 bases at J, with 9 bases between. The V gene's germline CDR1 is SGHAT and CDR2 FQNNGV. This CDR3 is built from 13 residues.

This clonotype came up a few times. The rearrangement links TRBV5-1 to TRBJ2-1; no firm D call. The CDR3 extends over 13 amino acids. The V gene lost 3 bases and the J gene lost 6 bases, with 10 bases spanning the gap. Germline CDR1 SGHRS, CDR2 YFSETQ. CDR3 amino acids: CASSSTAINEQFF. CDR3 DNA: TGCGCCAGCAGCTCCACGGCTATCAATGAGCAGTTCTTC.

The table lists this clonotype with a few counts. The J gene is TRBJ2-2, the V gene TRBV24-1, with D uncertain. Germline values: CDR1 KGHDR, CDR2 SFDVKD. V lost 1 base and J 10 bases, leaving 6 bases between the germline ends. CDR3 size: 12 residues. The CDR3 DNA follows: TGTGCCACCAGTGATTTTCCCGAGGAGCTGTTTTTT. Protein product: CATSDFPEELFF.

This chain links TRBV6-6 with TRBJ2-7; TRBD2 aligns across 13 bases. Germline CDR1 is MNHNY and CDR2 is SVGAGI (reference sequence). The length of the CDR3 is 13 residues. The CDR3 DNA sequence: TGTGGGACTAGCGGGAGTAGCTCCTACGAGCAGTACTTC. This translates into CGTSGSSSYEQYF.

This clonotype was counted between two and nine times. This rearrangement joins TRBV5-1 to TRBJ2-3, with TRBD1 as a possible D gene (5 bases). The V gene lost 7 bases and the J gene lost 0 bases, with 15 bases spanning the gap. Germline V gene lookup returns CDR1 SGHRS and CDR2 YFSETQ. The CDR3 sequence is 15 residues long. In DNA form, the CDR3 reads TGCGCCAGCGCATTGGACACCTCAAGCACAGATACGCAGTATTTT. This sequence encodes CASALDTSSTDTQYF.

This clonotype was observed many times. The CDR3 protein is CASSPSGTAYEQYF. CDR3 in DNA: TGTGCCAGCAGCCCCTCGGGGACAGCCTACGAGCAGTACTTC. The V call is TRBV5-4, the J call TRBJ2-7; 7 nucleotides agree with TRBD1. The trim removed 4 bases at V and 2 bases at J, leaving 6 bases unmatched. The CDR3 spans 14 residues. Germline V lookup: CDR1 SGHNT, CDR2 YYREEE (reference sequence).

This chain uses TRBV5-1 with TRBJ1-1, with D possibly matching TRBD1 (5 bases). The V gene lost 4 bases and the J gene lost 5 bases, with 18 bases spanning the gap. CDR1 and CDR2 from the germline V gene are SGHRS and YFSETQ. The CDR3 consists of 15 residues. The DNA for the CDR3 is TGCGCCAGCAGCACCAAACAGACAGTTTCAACTGAAGCTTTCTTT. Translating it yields CASSTKQTVSTEAFF.

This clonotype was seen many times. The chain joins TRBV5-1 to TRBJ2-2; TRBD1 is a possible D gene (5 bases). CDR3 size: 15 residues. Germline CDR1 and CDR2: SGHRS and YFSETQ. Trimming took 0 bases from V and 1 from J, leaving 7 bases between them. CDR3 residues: CASSLVGQNTGELFF. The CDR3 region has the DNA TGCGCCAGCAGCTTGGTGGGGCAGAACACCGGGGAGCTGTTTTTT. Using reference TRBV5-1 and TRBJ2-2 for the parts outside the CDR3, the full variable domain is KAGVTQTPRYLIKTRGQQVTLSCSPISGHRSVSWYQQTPGQGLQFLFEYFSETQRNKGNFPGRFSGRQFSNSRSEMNVSTLELGDSALYLCASSLVGQNTGELFFGEGSRLTVL.

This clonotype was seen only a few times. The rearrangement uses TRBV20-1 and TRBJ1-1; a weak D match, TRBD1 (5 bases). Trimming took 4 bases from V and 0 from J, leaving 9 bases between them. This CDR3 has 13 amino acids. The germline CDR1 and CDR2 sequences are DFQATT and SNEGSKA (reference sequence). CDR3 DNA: TGCAGTGCTAAGGGACTGATGAACACTGAAGCTTTCTTT. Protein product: CSAKGLMNTEAFF.

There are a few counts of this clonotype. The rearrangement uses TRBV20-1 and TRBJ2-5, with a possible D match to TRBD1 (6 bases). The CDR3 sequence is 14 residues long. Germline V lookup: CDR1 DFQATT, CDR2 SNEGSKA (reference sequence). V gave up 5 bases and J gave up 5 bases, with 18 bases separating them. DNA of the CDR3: TGCAGTGCTTCCACAGGGCGTGTGGCGGAGACCCAGTACTTC. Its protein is CSASTGRVAETQYF.

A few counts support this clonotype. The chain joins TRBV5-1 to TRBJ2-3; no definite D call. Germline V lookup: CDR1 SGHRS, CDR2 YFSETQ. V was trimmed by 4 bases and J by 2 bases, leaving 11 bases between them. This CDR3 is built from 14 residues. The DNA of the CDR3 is TGCGCCAGCAGCCCCTCATCCATCACAGATACGCAGTATTTT. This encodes CASSPSSITDTQYF.

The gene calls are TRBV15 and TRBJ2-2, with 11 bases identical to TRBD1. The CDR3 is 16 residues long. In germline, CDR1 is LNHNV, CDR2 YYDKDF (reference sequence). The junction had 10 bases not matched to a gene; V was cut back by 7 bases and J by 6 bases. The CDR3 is CATTTDRGRLAGELFF. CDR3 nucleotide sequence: TGTGCCACCACCACGGACAGGGGGCGATTGGCCGGGGAGCTGTTTTTT.

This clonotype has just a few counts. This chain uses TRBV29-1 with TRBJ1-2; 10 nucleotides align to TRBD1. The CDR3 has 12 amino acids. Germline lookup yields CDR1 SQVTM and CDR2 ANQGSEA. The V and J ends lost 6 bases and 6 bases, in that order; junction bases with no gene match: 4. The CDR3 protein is CSVEDRGDGYTF. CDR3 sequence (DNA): TGCAGCGTGGAGGACAGGGGGGATGGCTACACCTTC.

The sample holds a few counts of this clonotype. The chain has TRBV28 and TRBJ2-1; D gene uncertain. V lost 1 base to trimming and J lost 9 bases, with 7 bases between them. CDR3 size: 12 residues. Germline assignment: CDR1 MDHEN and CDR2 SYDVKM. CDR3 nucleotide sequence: TGTGCCAGCAGTTTATTGATGGGTGAGCAGTTCTTC. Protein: CASSLLMGEQFF.

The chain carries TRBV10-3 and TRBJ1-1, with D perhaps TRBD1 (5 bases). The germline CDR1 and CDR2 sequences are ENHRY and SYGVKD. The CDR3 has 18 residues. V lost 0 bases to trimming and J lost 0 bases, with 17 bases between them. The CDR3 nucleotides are TGTGCCATCAGTGAGTCCCCGTGGGGGTCCGCGATGAACACTGAAGCTTTCTTT. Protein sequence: CAISESPWGSAMNTEAFF.

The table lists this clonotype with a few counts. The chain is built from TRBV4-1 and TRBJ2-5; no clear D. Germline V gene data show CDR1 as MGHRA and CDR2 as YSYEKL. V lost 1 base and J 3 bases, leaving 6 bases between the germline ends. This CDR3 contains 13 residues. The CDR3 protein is CASSQVSEETQYF. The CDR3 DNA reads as TGCGCCAGCAGCCAAGTATCAGAAGAGACCCAGTACTTC.

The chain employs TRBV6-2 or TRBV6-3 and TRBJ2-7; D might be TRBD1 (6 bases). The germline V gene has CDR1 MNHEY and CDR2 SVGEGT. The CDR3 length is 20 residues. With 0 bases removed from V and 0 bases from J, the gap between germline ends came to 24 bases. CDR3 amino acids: CASSYSNNRESALSSYEQYV. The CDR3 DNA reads TGTGCCAGCAGTTACTCCAACAACAGGGAATCCGCCTTGAGCTCCTACGAGCAGTACGTC.

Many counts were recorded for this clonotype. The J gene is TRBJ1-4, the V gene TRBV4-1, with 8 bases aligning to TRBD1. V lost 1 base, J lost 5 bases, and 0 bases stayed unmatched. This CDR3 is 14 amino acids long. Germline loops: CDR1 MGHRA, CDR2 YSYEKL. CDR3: CASSQGQGNEKLFF. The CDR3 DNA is TGCGCCAGCAGCCAAGGACAGGGGAATGAAAAACTGTTTTTT.

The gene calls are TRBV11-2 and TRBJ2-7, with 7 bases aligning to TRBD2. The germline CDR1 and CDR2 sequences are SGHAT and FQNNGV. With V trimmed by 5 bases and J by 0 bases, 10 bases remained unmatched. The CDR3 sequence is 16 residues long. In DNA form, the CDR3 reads TGTGCCAGCAGCACCATAGCGGGCCACACCTCCTACGAGCAGTACTTC. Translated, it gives CASSTIAGHTSYEQYF. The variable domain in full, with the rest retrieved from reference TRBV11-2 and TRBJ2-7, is EAGVAQSPRYKIIEKRQSVAFWCNPISGHATLYWYQQILGQGPKLLIQFQNNGVVDDSQLPKDRFSAERLKGVDSTLKIQPAKLEDSAVYLCASSTIAGHTSYEQYFGPGTRLTVT.

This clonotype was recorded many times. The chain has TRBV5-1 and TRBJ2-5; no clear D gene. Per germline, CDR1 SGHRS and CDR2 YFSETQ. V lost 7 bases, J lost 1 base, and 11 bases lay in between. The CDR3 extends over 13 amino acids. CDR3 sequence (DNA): TGCGCCAGCCGCCCGACGATCCAAGAGACCCAGTACTTC. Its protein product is CASRPTIQETQYF.

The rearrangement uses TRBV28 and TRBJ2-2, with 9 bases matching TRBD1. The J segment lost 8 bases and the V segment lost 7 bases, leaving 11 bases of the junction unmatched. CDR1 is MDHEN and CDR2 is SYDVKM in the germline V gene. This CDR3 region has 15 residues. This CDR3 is CASNPTGGERGELFF. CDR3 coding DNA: TGTGCCAGCAACCCGACAGGGGGAGAAAGAGGGGAGCTGTTTTTT.

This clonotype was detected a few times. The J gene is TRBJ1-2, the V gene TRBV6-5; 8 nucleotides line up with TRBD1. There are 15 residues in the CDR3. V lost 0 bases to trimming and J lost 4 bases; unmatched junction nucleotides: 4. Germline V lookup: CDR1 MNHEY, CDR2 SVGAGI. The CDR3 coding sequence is TGTGCCAGCAGTTACTCGGACAGGGCCGCCTATGGCTACACCTTC. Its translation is CASSYSDRAAYGYTF.

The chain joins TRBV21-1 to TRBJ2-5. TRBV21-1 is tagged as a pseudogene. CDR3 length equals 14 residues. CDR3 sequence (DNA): TGTGCCAGCAGCAAAGACCACGACGGAGAGACCCAGTACTTC. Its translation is CASSKDHDGETQYF.